These T cell receptor beta chains were read from a single sample in a study of blood T cell repertoires in COVID-19. Method: immunoSEQ multiplex PCR; TCRdb's copy keeps in-frame clones and lacks some. The sample yields about 110,000 clones, 71% seen once. The specimen sequenced was peripheral blood. These receptors originate from a woman in her thirties or forties with acute or convalescent COVID-19. The CDR3 runs from the conserved cysteine through the conserved F or W. Each record gives: V gene, CDR3 length, CDR3 protein.

v_call: TRBV28
cdr3_length: 17
cdr3_aa: CASSLGSWGQVSDTQYF

v_call: TRBV19
cdr3_length: 17
cdr3_aa: CASSIRQVPGVNTEAFF

v_call: TRBV5-1
cdr3_length: 14
cdr3_aa: CASSLDQVNYGYTF

v_call: TRBV15
cdr3_length: 15
cdr3_aa: CATSRDRGLGNTIYF

v_call: TRBV27
cdr3_length: 16
cdr3_aa: CASSRGSSSYNSPLHF

v_call: TRBV6-5
cdr3_length: 13
cdr3_aa: CASSSELTYEQYF

v_call: TRBV14
cdr3_length: 13
cdr3_aa: CASSQGRTYGYTF

v_call: TRBV7-2
cdr3_length: 16
cdr3_aa: CASSFLGRRTNYGYTF

v_call: TRBV28
cdr3_length: 16
cdr3_aa: CASSASGTGVYNEQFF

v_call: TRBV6-1
cdr3_length: 16
cdr3_aa: CASSALLTSGVETQYF

v_call: TRBV10-3
cdr3_length: 13
cdr3_aa: CAISESLDREAFF

v_call: TRBV6-5
cdr3_length: 16
cdr3_aa: CASSFLGGRGNYGYTF

v_call: TRBV6-5
cdr3_length: 12
cdr3_aa: CASSPRGFGYTF

v_call: TRBV6-1
cdr3_length: 16
cdr3_aa: CASSEGQGFGNQPQHF

v_call: TRBV19
cdr3_length: 13
cdr3_aa: CASRGSATDTQYF

v_call: TRBV3-1/TRBV3-2
cdr3_length: 12
cdr3_aa: CASSHSGGEQFF

v_call: TRBV5-1
cdr3_length: 14
cdr3_aa: CASSRDGGDYGYTF

v_call: TRBV7-3
cdr3_length: 13
cdr3_aa: CASSSTGETEAFF

v_call: TRBV28
cdr3_length: 13
cdr3_aa: CATQGGYNQPQHF

v_call: TRBV4-3
cdr3_length: 18
cdr3_aa: CASSQGGQGARNTGELFF

v_call: TRBV5-1
cdr3_length: 13
cdr3_aa: CASSAGIAGELFF

v_call: TRBV12-3/TRBV12-4
cdr3_length: 12
cdr3_aa: CASGGITDTQYF

v_call: TRBV6-2/TRBV6-3
cdr3_length: 15
cdr3_aa: CASSYDAGRNYEQYF

v_call: TRBV28
cdr3_length: 14
cdr3_aa: CASSPPGHDYGYTF

v_call: TRBV7-8
cdr3_length: 14
cdr3_aa: CASSLDRINSPLHF

v_call: TRBV24-1
cdr3_length: 17
cdr3_aa: CATSAPTSGGATDTQYF

v_call: TRBV28
cdr3_length: 14
cdr3_aa: CASSLSGQFSEQYF

v_call: TRBV28
cdr3_length: 14
cdr3_aa: CASSEGQVSYEQYF